The 15 T cell receptor beta chains reported below all come from one sample, sequenced in a study of blood T cell repertoires in COVID-19. Using immunoSEQ multiplex PCR, the repertoire was profiled, and TCRdb retains in-frame clones only, with some absent. The table lists about 400,000 clones, more than 85% of them singletons. Material for sequencing was peripheral blood. The origin of the receptors is a woman under 40 with acute or convalescent COVID-19.

The chain has TRBV27 and TRBJ2-7; D may be TRBD1 (6 bases). This CDR3 has 15 amino acids. The V gene lost 5 bases and the J gene lost 3 bases, with 17 bases spanning the gap. From germline, CDR1 is MNHEY and CDR2 SMNVEV (reference sequence). The DNA for the CDR3 is TGTGCCAGCAGTCCCGAGGACAGTTTCGACTACGAGCAGTACTTC. It specifies CASSPEDSFDYEQYF.

The chain is built from TRBV12-5 and TRBJ1-4; D gene unclear. This CDR3 contains 15 residues. The germline CDR1 and CDR2 sequences are LGHNT and FRNRAP. The germline V and J ends were trimmed by 5 bases and 10 bases, with 20 bases remaining between them. The CDR3 loop reads CASGITVNPSAKLFF. For the CDR3, the DNA is TGTGCTAGTGGTATTACAGTAAACCCATCGGCAAAACTGTTTTTT.

The rearrangement links TRBV24-1 to TRBJ2-5; D perhaps matches TRBD1 (7 bases). This CDR3 is built from 14 residues. In germline, CDR1 is KGHDR, CDR2 SFDVKD. Trimming shortened V by 4 bases and J by 2 bases, and 10 bases separated the two germline ends. Here the CDR3 reads CATSDAGQQETQYF. The DNA of the CDR3 is TGTGCCACCAGTGACGCGGGACAGCAAGAGACCCAGTACTTC.

The V gene is TRBV10-3, the J gene TRBJ2-1; the match to TRBD1 covers 8 bases. Germline-derived CDR1 and CDR2 are ENHRY and SYGVKD. V lost 5 bases to trimming and J lost 2 bases; unmatched junction nucleotides: 2. CDR3 size: 14 residues. The CDR3 nucleotides read TGTGCCATCAGTCTGGGACAGGCCTACAATGAGCAGTTCTTC. Translating it yields CAISLGQAYNEQFF.

V gene TRBV27 combines with J gene TRBJ2-2, with 10 bases aligning to TRBD2. Trimming took 5 bases from V and 6 from J; bases not matched to a gene: 3. The CDR3 is 14 amino acids. Germline assignment: CDR1 MNHEY and CDR2 SMNVEV (reference sequence). The CDR3 nucleotides read TGTGCCAGCAGTGCGGGACTAGCGTCCGGGGAGCTGTTTTTT. It is translated as CASSAGLASGELFF.

Comment on this clone: Other nucleotide sequences in the sample specify the same CDR3. The chain is built from TRBV25-1 and TRBJ2-7; D gene unclear. The V end was cut by 5 bases, the J end by 4 bases, with 6 bases between. There are 11 residues in the CDR3. Germline assignment: CDR1 MGHDK and CDR2 SYGVNS. CDR3 in amino acids: CASSQSYEQYF. CDR3 DNA sequence: TGTGCCAGCAGTCAATCTTACGAGCAGTACTTC.

This sequence joins TRBV5-6 and TRBJ2-7; 7 nucleotides line up with TRBD1. This CDR3 spans 14 amino acids. With V trimmed by 0 bases and J by 6 bases, 6 bases remained unmatched. The V gene's germline CDR1 is SGHDT and CDR2 YYEEEE. The CDR3 region has the DNA TGTGCCAGCAGCTTGGGGAGTAGGGGGCGCGAGCAGTACTTC. This sequence encodes CASSLGSRGREQYF.

The V gene is TRBV7-6, the J gene TRBJ1-6; no clear D. V was cut by 2 bases and J by 10 bases, with 9 bases left in between. The CDR3 runs to 13 residues. Germline V gives CDR1 SGHVS, CDR2 FNYEAQ. CDR3: CASSLILSSPLHF. The CDR3 region has the DNA TGTGCCAGCAGCTTAATTCTGAGCTCACCCCTCCACTTT. The full variable domain, its missing parts supplied by reference TRBV7-6 and TRBJ1-6, is GAGVSQSPRYKVTKRGQDVALRCDPISGHVSLYWYRQALGQGPEFLTYFNYEAQQDKSGLPNDRFSAERPEGSISTLTIQRTEQRDSAMYRCASSLILSSPLHFGNGTRLTVT.

With regard to this clone: Distinct nucleotide sequences in the sample also encode this CDR3. In DNA, the CDR3 is TGTGCCAGCAGCGTGGGGGACAGCTCTGGAAACACCATATATTTT. Its translation: CASSVGDSSGNTIYF. The chain couples TRBV9 to TRBJ1-3; TRBD1 agrees at 7 bases. This CDR3 is 15 amino acids long. Germline trimming cut 2 bases from V and 0 bases from J; bases unmatched to any gene: 2. Germline V CDR1 and CDR2: SGDLS, YYNGEE.

For the CDR3, the DNA is TGTGCCAGCAGTTACAGACAGGGTCCCTATAACTATGGCTACACCTTC. The encoded protein is CASSYRQGPYNYGYTF. V gene TRBV2 combines with J gene TRBJ1-2, with 7 bases identical to TRBD1. In germline, CDR1 is SNHLY, CDR2 FYNNEI. The CDR3 is 16 amino acids. Losses at the gene ends were 5 bases for V and 1 base for J; bases not matched to a gene: 10.

The chain couples TRBV7-2 to TRBJ2-1; the D gene is possibly TRBD2 (5 bases). Per the germline V gene, CDR1 is SGHTA and CDR2 is FQGNSA. Trimming removed 5 bases from V and 8 bases from J, with 16 bases in between. This CDR3 spans 14 amino acids. CDR3 nucleotide sequence: TGTGCCAGCAGCGCCTGGTCTAGCCGGGATGAGCAGTTCTTC. Amino acids: CASSAWSSRDEQFF. The complete variable domain, with remaining parts taken from reference TRBV7-2 and TRBJ2-1, reads GAGVSQSPSNKVTEKGKDVELRCDPISGHTALYWYRQSLGQGLEFLIYFQGNSAPDKSGLPSDRFSAERTGGSVSTLTIQRTQQEDSAVYLCASSAWSSRDEQFFGPGTRLTVL.

The chain uses TRBV3-1 (or the pseudogene TRBV3-2) and TRBJ2-7; 10 bases map to TRBD2. With 3 bases clipped from V and 0 bases from J, the junction kept 5 bases outside the gene matches. The CDR3 is 16 amino acids. Germline assignment: CDR1 LGHDT and CDR2 YNNKEL (reference sequence). The CDR3 DNA follows: TGTGCCAGCAGCCAGCCTAGCGGGGGAAACTCCTACGAGCAGTACTTC. It codes for CASSQPSGGNSYEQYF.

The V and J genes are TRBV3-1 (or the pseudogene TRBV3-2) and TRBJ2-5; TRBD2 might be the D (6 bases). Trimming took off 4 bases at V and 0 bases at J, with 12 bases between the two ends. The germline CDR1 and CDR2 sequences are LGHDT and YNNKEL (reference sequence). The CDR3 extends over 15 amino acids. CDR3 nucleotides: TGTGCCAGCAGCCTCGGCGGGGCCTACCAAGAGACCCAGTACTTC. Encoded protein: CASSLGGAYQETQYF.

The rearrangement links TRBV7-2 to TRBJ2-2, with 15 nucleotides matching TRBD2. V trimming: 0 bases; J trimming: 5 bases; junction bases outside the gene matches: 7. CDR1 is SGHTA and CDR2 is FQGNSA in the germline V gene. The CDR3 sequence is 19 residues long. CDR3 coding DNA: TGTGCCAGCAGCTTAGCTCCGGGACTAGCGGGGGGACCTACCGGGGAGCTGTTTTTT. Amino acids: CASSLAPGLAGGPTGELFF.

V is TRBV28 and J is TRBJ2-7; 7 bases align to TRBD2. The CDR3 consists of 14 residues. CDR1 MDHEN and CDR2 SYDVKM come from the germline V gene. Trimming at V came to 7 bases and at J to 5 bases, leaving 11 bases not matched to a gene. CDR3 coding DNA: TGTGCCAGCACCCCCTGGGGGGGTCAGAACGAGCAGTACTTC. Translating it yields CASTPWGGQNEQYF.